This TCR beta chain was captured in a study of blood T cells in healthy people across ages. Alongside a J-beta primer mix, a sample-barcoded 5' primer served in a second PCR lasting about 7 to 12 cycles. TCRdb called the 5' RACE reads again in MiXCR, with one record for every CDR3 protein. This table has almost 300,000 distinct CDR3 sequences, 25% to 30% appearing once. This clonotype was counted only a few times. The germline CDR1 and CDR2 sequences are SGDLS and YYNGEE. CDR3 size: 13 residues. The germline V and J ends were trimmed by 0 bases and 7 bases, with 11 bases remaining between them. The chain is built from TRBV9 and TRBJ2-7, with unresolved D. The sequenced material came from blood. The source of this sequence is a woman between 70 and 85 years old in good health. The CDR3 reads CASSVDPLREQYF. The DNA of the CDR3 is TGTGCCAGCAGCGTAGATCCCCTGAGGGAGCAGTACTTC.